These 26 T cell receptor beta chains were sequenced from one sample in a study of blood T cell repertoires in COVID-19. Clones were read by immunoSEQ multiplex PCR, and TCRdb kept only the in-frame ones, dropping some. Here the sample spans more than 95,000 clones, approximately 84% being singletons. The specimen was peripheral blood. Source of these receptors: a man aged 65 to 85 with active or convalescent COVID-19.

The V call is TRBV14, the J call TRBJ2-1; 8 bases fit TRBD1. V trimming: 4 bases; J trimming: 10 bases; junction bases outside the gene matches: 3. Per the germline V gene, CDR1 is SGHDN and CDR2 is FVKESK. The CDR3 is 12 residues long. The chain's CDR3 is CASSRDRGEQFF. The CDR3 DNA is TGTGCCAGCAGCCGAGACAGGGGCGAGCAGTTCTTC.

CDR3 loop: CASSSQAYNEQFF. CDR3 DNA sequence: TGTGCCAGCAGCTCCCAGGCGTACAATGAGCAGTTCTTC. The chain combines TRBV11-2 with TRBJ2-1; D is uncertain. Germline V gives CDR1 SGHAT, CDR2 FQNNGV. The CDR3 is 13 residues long. The V end was cut by 4 bases, the J end by 4 bases, with 8 bases between.

This chain links TRBV5-1 with TRBJ1-6; D call uncertain. The CDR3 totals 14 residues. Germline CDR1 reads SGHRS; CDR2 reads YFSETQ. The V end lost 1 base, the J end lost 10 bases, and 12 bases lay between the germline ends. Written as DNA, the CDR3 is TGCGCCAGCAGCTTGACACTAATCCCCTCACCCCTCCACTTT. It specifies CASSLTLIPSPLHF.

This chain links TRBV5-1 with TRBJ2-5; TRBD1 aligns across 9 bases. Germline lookup yields CDR1 SGHRS and CDR2 YFSETQ. The CDR3 length is 15 residues. With V trimmed by 4 bases and J by 1 base, 5 bases remained unmatched. The CDR3 nucleotides are TGCGCCAGCAGCCCCGGGACAGGGTTCCAAGAGACCCAGTACTTC. Amino acids: CASSPGTGFQETQYF. Full variable domain (outside the CDR3, taken from reference TRBV5-1 and TRBJ2-5): KAGVTQTPRYLIKTRGQQVTLSCSPISGHRSVSWYQQTPGQGLQFLFEYFSETQRNKGNFPGRFSGRQFSNSRSEMNVSTLELGDSALYLCASSPGTGFQETQYFGPGTRLLVL.

V is TRBV18 and J is TRBJ2-3; TRBD2 agrees at 8 bases. The CDR3 has 14 amino acids. Germline values: CDR1 KGHSH, CDR2 LQKENI. Trimming cost V 4 bases and J 6 bases; bases outside gene matches: 6. Here the CDR3 DNA reads TGTGCCAGCTCACTTACGGGAGGGCCCGATACGCAGTATTTT. It encodes CASSLTGGPDTQYF.

This clone was observed once. V usage is TRBV6-5 and J usage is TRBJ1-6, with 7 bases matching TRBD1. Trimming at V came to 7 bases and at J to 10 bases, leaving 7 bases not matched to a gene. The CDR3 extends over 13 amino acids. From germline, CDR1 is MNHEY and CDR2 SVGAGI. The CDR3: CASTTGDRSPLHF. The CDR3 DNA is TGTGCCAGCACCACAGGGGATCGGTCACCCCTCCACTTT.

This rearrangement joins TRBV5-1 to TRBJ2-7; 10 bases are shared with TRBD2. CDR1 and CDR2 from the germline V gene are SGHRS and YFSETQ. The CDR3 contains 17 residues. Trimming took 4 bases from V and 0 from J; bases not matched to a gene: 10. The CDR3 loop is CASSGTTSGTYSYEQYF. The CDR3 DNA sequence: TGCGCCAGCAGCGGAACCACTAGCGGGACTTACTCCTACGAGCAGTACTTC.

The V and J genes are TRBV12-3 or TRBV12-4 and TRBJ1-1; 8 bases agree with TRBD1. This CDR3 has 13 amino acids. V trimming: 5 bases; J trimming: 6 bases; junction bases outside the gene matches: 5. DNA of the CDR3: TGTGCCAGCAGTCGACAGGGGAGCGCTGAAGCTTTCTTT. It translates to CASSRQGSAEAFF.

This clone was seen at least ten times. CDR3 protein: CASSIYRNSYNEQFF. CDR3 sequence (DNA): TGTGCCAGCAGTATTTACAGGAATTCCTACAATGAGCAGTTCTTC. V and J are TRBV28 and TRBJ2-1; D might be TRBD1 (5 bases). The CDR3 consists of 15 residues. Germline V gene lookup returns CDR1 MDHEN and CDR2 SYDVKM. V shed 5 bases and J shed 1 base, with 12 bases lying between them.

The chain joins TRBV18 to TRBJ2-2; 9 positions agree with TRBD2. The ends lost 4 bases at V and 0 bases at J; junction bases unmatched: 9. The germline gives CDR1 KGHSH, CDR2 LQKENI. The CDR3 length is 18 residues. CDR3 in amino acids: CASSQVASGEANTGELFF. CDR3 bases: TGTGCCAGCTCACAGGTGGCTAGCGGGGAAGCGAACACCGGGGAGCTGTTTTTT. The complete variable domain, with remaining parts taken from reference TRBV18 and TRBJ2-2, reads NAGVMQNPRHLVRRRGQEARLRCSPMKGHSHVYWYRQLPEEGLKFMVYLQKENIIDESGMPKERFSAEFPKEGPSILRIQQVVRGDSAAYFCASSQVASGEANTGELFFGEGSRLTVL.

This sequence joins TRBV11-2 and TRBJ2-5; unclear D gene. This CDR3 comprises 12 residues. Germline CDR1 reads SGHAT; CDR2 reads FQNNGV. V was pared by 5 bases and J by 2 bases, with 6 bases between. As DNA, the CDR3 is TGTGCCAGCAGCCCGACACAAGAGACCCAGTACTTC. Encoded protein: CASSPTQETQYF.

The V gene is TRBV11-1, the J gene TRBJ1-1, with a possible D match to TRBD1 (5 bases). Trimming stripped 1 base from V and 5 bases from J, with 14 bases between. The CDR3 runs 15 residues. Germline CDR1 and CDR2: SGHAT and FQDESV (reference sequence). CDR3: CASSLEPGRGTEAFF. The DNA for the CDR3 is TGTGCCAGCAGCTTAGAGCCCGGAAGGGGTACTGAAGCTTTCTTT.

The chain uses TRBV5-1 and TRBJ2-5, with 9 bases identical to TRBD2. With V trimmed by 0 bases and J by 0 bases, 3 bases remained unmatched. This CDR3 is 16 amino acids long. Germline-derived CDR1 and CDR2 are SGHRS and YFSETQ. The CDR3 loop is CASSLGGLANQETQYF. The CDR3 DNA follows: TGCGCCAGCAGCTTGGGGGGACTAGCAAACCAAGAGACCCAGTACTTC.

This chain uses TRBV9 with TRBJ1-2, with TRBD1 as a possible D gene (6 bases). Germline assignment: CDR1 SGDLS and CDR2 YYNGEE. V was shortened by 6 bases and J by 6 bases, with 12 bases between the two germline ends. The CDR3 runs 12 residues. The CDR3, as DNA: TGTGCCAGCATTCGAGGGGGAGATGGCTACACCTTC. This sequence encodes CASIRGGDGYTF. Full variable domain (rest looked up from reference TRBV9 and TRBJ1-2): DSGVTQTPKHLITATGQRVTLRCSPRSGDLSVYWYQQSLDQGLQFLIQYYNGEERAKGNILERFSAQQFPDLHSELNLSSLELGDSALYFCASIRGGDGYTFGSGTRLTVV.

In its sample, this clone was seen a few times. This chain links TRBV10-3 with TRBJ2-3, with TRBD2 matching 10 bases. Germline values: CDR1 ENHRY, CDR2 SYGVKD. J gave up 4 bases and V 6 bases, and 10 bases lay outside the gene matches. The CDR3 spans 16 residues. In DNA, the CDR3 is TGTGCCATCAGCCAAACAGCGGGGGGGGGCGCAGATACGCAGTATTTT. Its protein product is CAISQTAGGGADTQYF.

The rearrangement uses TRBV5-1 and TRBJ2-2; 8 bases match TRBD2. The CDR3 has 16 residues. In germline, CDR1 is SGHRS, CDR2 YFSETQ. The ends lost 0 bases at V and 6 bases at J; junction bases unmatched: 7. The CDR3 protein is CASSLESGSRSGELFF. The CDR3 nucleotides read TGCGCCAGCAGCTTGGAGAGCGGGAGTCGATCCGGGGAGCTGTTTTTT.

The genes are TRBV10-3 and TRBJ1-1, with 9 bases fitting TRBD1. The junction had 5 bases not matched to a gene; V was cut back by 7 bases and J by 2 bases. The length of the CDR3 is 14 residues. Germline CDR1 and CDR2: ENHRY and SYGVKD. The CDR3 loop is CAITRTGVNTEAFF. The DNA for the CDR3 is TGTGCCATCACTAGGACAGGGGTTAACACTGAAGCTTTCTTT.

This clone was counted a few times. The rearrangement links TRBV18 to TRBJ2-5; 8 bases are a match to TRBD1. Trimming cost V 6 bases and J 5 bases; bases outside gene matches: 8. CDR3 length equals 14 residues. Germline loops: CDR1 KGHSH, CDR2 LQKENI. The CDR3 coding sequence is TGTGCCAGCTCGGCTGACAGGGGTCGGGAGACCCAGTACTTC. Translation: CASSADRGRETQYF.

This clone appeared once. CDR3 nucleotides: TGTGCCAGCAGCGTGAACATAGCTGCTAATGAAAAACTGTTTTTT. Translation gives CASSVNIAANEKLFF. The V and J genes are TRBV9 and TRBJ1-4, with unresolved D. CDR1 and CDR2 (germline): SGDLS, YYNGEE. The CDR3 totals 15 residues. Trimming removed 2 bases at V and 3 bases at J, with 11 bases between.

V gene TRBV29-1 combines with J gene TRBJ2-1; 15 nucleotides agree with TRBD2. The germline V gene has CDR1 SQVTM and CDR2 ANQGSEA. This CDR3 contains 13 residues. Trimming cost V 7 bases and J 12 bases; bases outside gene matches: 7. The CDR3 sequence: CSASGLAGGRQFF. CDR3 in DNA: TGCAGCGCCTCGGGACTAGCGGGGGGCCGGCAGTTCTTC.

This clone was recorded once. This chain uses TRBV5-1 with TRBJ2-7, with TRBD2 matching over 8 bases. V lost 4 bases and J lost 2; bases outside the gene matches: 5. Germline V gene sequence: CDR1 SGHRS, CDR2 YFSETQ. The CDR3 loop spans 14 amino acids. The CDR3 protein is CASSPGLGPYEQYF. As DNA, the CDR3 is TGCGCCAGCAGCCCGGGACTAGGGCCCTACGAGCAGTACTTC.

The J gene is TRBJ2-7, the V gene TRBV28; the match to TRBD2 covers 9 bases. In germline, CDR1 is MDHEN, CDR2 SYDVKM. The J segment lost 9 bases and the V segment lost 5 bases, leaving 2 bases of the junction unmatched. CDR3 size: 11 residues. CDR3 region: CASSRRGGQYF. As DNA, the CDR3 is TGTGCCAGCAGTCGGCGGGGGGGGCAGTACTTC.

The J gene is TRBJ2-4, the V gene TRBV5-6, with unresolved D. Germline V gene sequence: CDR1 SGHDT, CDR2 YYEEEE. V was shortened by 7 bases and J by 3 bases, with 8 bases between the two germline ends. The CDR3 is 12 residues long. The CDR3 nucleotides are TGTGCCAGCGGAACGGGCAAAAACATTCAGTACTTC. Amino acids: CASGTGKNIQYF.

The V call is TRBV29-1, the J call TRBJ1-1; weak D call: TRBD1 (6 bases). Germline assignment: CDR1 SQVTM and CDR2 ANQGSEA. Between the trimmed V and J ends, which lost 4 bases and 7 bases, there was a span of 10 bases. The CDR3 has 11 amino acids. The CDR3 sequence is CSVVDSFEAFF. CDR3 nucleotide sequence: TGCAGCGTTGTGGACAGCTTTGAAGCTTTCTTT.

This clone was observed a handful of times. V gene TRBV19 combines with J gene TRBJ2-1, with 9 bases aligning to TRBD1. The germline gives CDR1 LNHDA, CDR2 SQIVND (reference sequence). Unmatched junction bases numbered 10, after V lost 6 bases and J lost 7 bases. The length of the CDR3 is 15 residues. The CDR3 nucleotides read TGTGCCAGTAGCCGCCGGGGACAGGGCGGGAATGAGCAGTTCTTC. Translated: CASSRRGQGGNEQFF. The whole variable domain, filled in from reference TRBV19 and TRBJ2-1, reads DGGITQSPKYLFRKEGQNVTLSCEQNLNHDAMYWYRQDPGQGLRLIYYSQIVNDFQKGDIAEGYSVSREKKESFPLTVTSAQKNPTAFYLCASSRRGQGGNEQFFGPGTRLTVL.

The chain links TRBV6-2 or TRBV6-3 to TRBJ2-7; possible D gene TRBD1, 6 bases. Trimming removed 5 bases at V and 3 bases at J, with 14 bases between. The CDR3 sequence is 14 residues long. The germline V gene has CDR1 MNHEY and CDR2 SVGEGT. The CDR3: CASSHIGTIYEQYF. The DNA for the CDR3 is TGTGCCAGCAGTCATATCGGGACAATCTACGAGCAGTACTTC.